These 22 T cell receptor beta chains were all obtained from the same sample, sequenced in a study of blood T cell repertoires in COVID-19. Sequencing was performed with immunoSEQ multiplex PCR; in TCRdb, only in-frame clones are kept and a portion is missing. This sample yields 250,000 to 350,000 clones, of which about nine tenths are seen a single time; approximately 6% belongs to the top ten. Sequenced material: peripheral blood. The receptor set was obtained from a woman in her forties or fifties with COVID-19, enrolled during active disease.

The chain recombines TRBV4-2 with TRBJ2-1; TRBD2 might be the D (6 bases). The CDR3 consists of 19 residues. The V gene's germline CDR1 is LGHNA and CDR2 YNFKEQ. V lost 4 bases, J lost 7 bases, and 29 bases lay in between. CDR3 residues: CASSPSWRGGKTWANEQFF. The DNA for the CDR3 is TGTGCCAGCAGCCCCTCATGGCGGGGTGGCAAAACTTGGGCAAATGAGCAGTTCTTC.

V is TRBV5-5 and J is TRBJ1-6, with D unresolved. The CDR3 sequence is 15 residues long. V gave up 2 bases and J gave up 7 bases, with 13 bases separating them. Germline V gene sequence: CDR1 SGHKS, CDR2 YYEKEE (reference sequence). CDR3 residues: CASSLELRGNSPLHF. The CDR3 DNA reads TGTGCCAGCAGCTTAGAACTGCGAGGAAATTCACCCCTCCACTTT. Using reference TRBV5-5 and TRBJ1-6 for the parts outside the CDR3, the full variable domain is DAGVTQSPTHLIKTRGQQVTLRCSPISGHKSVSWYQQVLGQGPQFIFQYYEKEERGRGNFPDRFSARQFPNYSSELNVNALLLGDSALYLCASSLELRGNSPLHFGNGTRLTVT.

This chain uses TRBV19 with TRBJ1-1, with D tentatively TRBD1 (6 bases). The germline CDR1 and CDR2 sequences are LNHDA and SQIVND (reference sequence). V lost 5 bases to trimming and J lost 1 base, with 11 bases between them. The CDR3 totals 14 residues. The CDR3 nucleotides are TGTGCCAGTAGTGAAGACAGGAGGAACACTGAAGCTTTCTTT. Protein sequence: CASSEDRRNTEAFF.

This rearrangement joins TRBV25-1 to TRBJ2-1, with TRBD2 identical over 10 bases. The germline V gene encodes CDR1 MGHDK and CDR2 SYGVNS. The CDR3 totals 15 residues. Losses at the gene ends were 3 bases for V and 9 bases for J; bases not matched to a gene: 8. This chain's CDR3 is CASSDFSGRAGEQFF. The CDR3 DNA reads as TGTGCCAGCAGTGACTTCAGCGGGAGGGCGGGTGAGCAGTTCTTC.

The chain couples TRBV28 to TRBJ2-6; D is unclear. Germline V lookup: CDR1 MDHEN, CDR2 SYDVKM. The CDR3 has 16 amino acids. Trimming took 3 bases from V and 0 from J, leaving 9 bases between them. The CDR3 bases are TGTGCCAGCAGTTTTCCACAGCTCTCTGGGGCCAACGTCCTGACTTTC. Encoded protein: CASSFPQLSGANVLTF.

The chain carries TRBV5-1 and TRBJ2-5, with 7 bases fitting TRBD1. The CDR3 is made up of 16 amino acids. J was trimmed by 1 base and V by 4 bases; bases with no gene match: 10. CDR1 and CDR2 (germline): SGHRS, YFSETQ. The CDR3 region is CASSPSTGYSQETQYF. The CDR3 DNA sequence: TGCGCCAGCAGCCCCTCGACAGGGTACTCCCAAGAGACCCAGTACTTC. Complete variable domain (other parts from reference TRBV5-1 and TRBJ2-5): KAGVTQTPRYLIKTRGQQVTLSCSPISGHRSVSWYQQTPGQGLQFLFEYFSETQRNKGNFPGRFSGRQFSNSRSEMNVSTLELGDSALYLCASSPSTGYSQETQYFGPGTRLLVL.

V gene TRBV10-3 combines with J gene TRBJ1-2; the match to TRBD1 covers 7 bases. Trimming at V came to 8 bases and at J to 4 bases, leaving 7 bases not matched to a gene. The germline CDR1 and CDR2 sequences are ENHRY and SYGVKD. CDR3 length equals 13 residues. This CDR3 is CAIRTGQTYGYTF. The CDR3 DNA reads TGTGCCATCCGGACGGGACAGACCTATGGCTACACCTTC.

This rearrangement joins TRBV7-2 to TRBJ1-4; tentatively, D is TRBD1 (5 bases). Germline assignment: CDR1 SGHTA and CDR2 FQGNSA. The CDR3 contains 14 residues. Trimming removed 3 bases at V and 7 bases at J, with 12 bases between. CDR3 nucleotides: TGTGCCAGCAGCTTCCTCAGGGAGGGTGAAAAACTGTTTTTT. As protein: CASSFLREGEKLFF.

V gene TRBV11-2 combines with J gene TRBJ2-1, with D perhaps TRBD2 (5 bases). This CDR3 has 15 amino acids. Trimming removed 0 bases from V and 4 bases from J, with 10 bases in between. Per the germline V gene, CDR1 is SGHAT and CDR2 is FQNNGV. CDR3 sequence reads: CASSLELVLYNEQFF. The CDR3 region has the DNA TGTGCCAGCAGCTTAGAACTAGTTTTATACAATGAGCAGTTCTTC.

V gene TRBV29-1 combines with J gene TRBJ1-1; tentative D call: TRBD1 (6 bases). Germline V gene lookup returns CDR1 SQVTM and CDR2 ANQGSEA. This CDR3 has 13 residues. The V gene lost 5 bases and the J gene lost 2 bases, with 12 bases spanning the gap. CDR3 bases: TGCAGCGTTCCCGGACAGTTAAACACTGAAGCTTTCTTT. Residues: CSVPGQLNTEAFF.

The rearrangement joins TRBV27 to TRBJ1-4, with TRBD1 matching 7 bases. CDR3 length: 18 residues. V dropped 6 bases and J dropped 7; count of bases not matched to a gene: 20. In germline, CDR1 is MNHEY, CDR2 SMNVEV (reference sequence). DNA for the CDR3: TGTGCCAGCAGCCCCGCCGGCCTCTCGGGACAGCCGATTGAAAAACTGTTTTTT. Its protein product is CASSPAGLSGQPIEKLFF.

In this sample, this clone turned up once. The gene calls are TRBV6-2 or TRBV6-3 and TRBJ2-5, with TRBD2 as a possible D gene (6 bases). CDR3 length: 13 amino acids. The germline CDR1 and CDR2 sequences are MNHEY and SVGEGT. Trimming pared 4 bases from V and 5 bases from J, leaving 11 bases between. CDR3 nucleotides: TGTGCCAGCAGTTTCCATAGCGGCGAGACCCAGTACTTC. Translated: CASSFHSGETQYF.

A word on this clone: The DNA is omitted, as the CDR3 cannot be located on it reliably, and the CDR3 follows TCRdb's listing. The rearrangement uses TRBV19 and TRBJ1-2; TRBD1, as called in the table, went unchecked against the DNA. Including both end residues, the CDR3 is 15 amino acids long. CDR1 LNHDA and CDR2 SQIVND come from the germline V gene (reference sequence). This CDR3 is CASSFAPGTGQPETF.

The chain uses TRBV10-1 and TRBJ2-4; D is undetermined. The CDR3 extends over 12 amino acids. CDR1 and CDR2 from the germline V gene are WNHNN and SYGVQD (reference sequence). Deletions cut 10 bases from V and 3 bases from J, with 10 bases between. The CDR3 sequence is CATRVGKNIQYF. CDR3 nucleotides: TGCGCCACCCGGGTGGGCAAAAACATTCAGTACTTC.

The chain recombines TRBV20-1 with TRBJ1-5; D is undetermined. The ends were cut back, 3 bases at V and 1 base at J, with 10 bases in the middle. Germline V gene data show CDR1 as DFQATT and CDR2 as SNEGSKA (reference sequence). The CDR3 totals 14 residues. This CDR3 is CSASSRGSNQPQHF. The CDR3 coding sequence is TGCAGTGCTAGTTCCAGAGGCAGCAATCAGCCCCAGCATTTT.

The chain combines TRBV19 with TRBJ1-3, with 10 nucleotides matching TRBD1. V lost 5 bases, J lost 0 bases, and 7 bases stayed unmatched. Germline lookup yields CDR1 LNHDA and CDR2 SQIVND (reference sequence). This CDR3 comprises 17 residues. The CDR3 loop is CASSSRTGGTSGNTIYF. CDR3 bases: TGTGCCAGTAGTTCGCGGACAGGGGGGACCTCTGGAAACACCATATATTTT.

The gene calls are TRBV11-2 and TRBJ1-2; 9 bases map to TRBD1. Trimming cost V 5 bases and J 2 bases; bases outside gene matches: 9. This CDR3 has 16 amino acids. Germline V gene data show CDR1 as SGHAT and CDR2 as FQNNGV. The CDR3 nucleotides are TGTGCCAGCAGCACCAGGACAGGGGAGCGGAACTATGGCTACACCTTC. Protein: CASSTRTGERNYGYTF.

This rearrangement joins TRBV7-2 to TRBJ2-1, with D maybe TRBD2 (6 bases). The V end was cut by 1 base, the J end by 6 bases, with 13 bases between. This CDR3 is 15 amino acids long. Looked up from germline, CDR1 is SGHTA and CDR2 is FQGNSA. The CDR3, as DNA: TGTGCCAGCAGCTTAGTTAGTCAGGGAGGCAATGAGCAGTTCTTC. The encoded protein is CASSLVSQGGNEQFF.

The gene calls are TRBV6-5 and TRBJ1-2, with D uncertain. This CDR3 is built from 16 residues. Deletions cut 1 base from V and 8 bases from J, with 20 bases between. CDR1 is MNHEY, CDR2 SVGAGI, per germline. The CDR3 loop reads CASSYFREGSSRGYTF. The DNA of the CDR3 is TGTGCCAGCAGTTACTTTCGCGAGGGATCCTCTCGGGGCTACACCTTC.

The J gene is TRBJ1-5, the V gene TRBV30, with 7 bases that match TRBD1. The CDR3 has 14 residues. Germline V gene lookup returns CDR1 GTSNPN and CDR2 SVGIG (reference sequence). Unmatched junction bases numbered 9, after V lost 7 bases and J lost 3 bases. The CDR3 nucleotides read TGTGCCTATCGTTCGACAGGGCTCAATCAGCCCCAGCATTTT. It is translated as CAYRSTGLNQPQHF. Based on the CDR3 plus reference TRBV30 and TRBJ1-5, the full variable domain is SQTIHQWPATLVQPVGSPLSLECTVEGTSNPNLYWYRQAAGRGLQLLFYSVGIGQISSEVPQNLSASRPQDRQFILSSKKLLLSDSGFYLCAYRSTGLNQPQHFGDGTRLSIL.

J is TRBJ1-6 and V is TRBV27; D ambiguous. Germline-derived CDR1 and CDR2 are MNHEY and SMNVEV (reference sequence). Trimming stripped 0 bases from V and 7 bases from J, with 10 bases between. This CDR3 has 15 amino acids. The CDR3 loop is CASSLSSGWNSPLHF. The DNA of the CDR3 is TGTGCCAGCAGTTTATCGTCGGGATGGAATTCACCCCTCCACTTT.

The chain has TRBV19 and TRBJ2-1; possibly TRBD2 for D (5 bases). This CDR3 spans 15 amino acids. The ends were cut back, 5 bases at V and 7 bases at J, with 18 bases in the middle. Germline values: CDR1 LNHDA, CDR2 SQIVND (reference sequence). The CDR3 loop reads CASSRLAAGVNEQFF. The CDR3 DNA is TGTGCCAGTAGTCGTCTAGCCGCGGGCGTTAATGAGCAGTTCTTC.